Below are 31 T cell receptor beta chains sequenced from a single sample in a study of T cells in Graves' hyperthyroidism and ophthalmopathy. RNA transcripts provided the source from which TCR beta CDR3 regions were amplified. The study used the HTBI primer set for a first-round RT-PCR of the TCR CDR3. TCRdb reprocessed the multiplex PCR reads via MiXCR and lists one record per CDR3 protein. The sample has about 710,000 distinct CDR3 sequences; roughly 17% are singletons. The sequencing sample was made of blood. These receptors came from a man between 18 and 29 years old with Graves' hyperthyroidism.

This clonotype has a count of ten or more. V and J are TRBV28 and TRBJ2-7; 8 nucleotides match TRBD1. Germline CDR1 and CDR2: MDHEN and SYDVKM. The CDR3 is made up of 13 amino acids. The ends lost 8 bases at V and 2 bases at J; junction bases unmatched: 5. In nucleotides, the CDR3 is TGTGCCAGCTGGGACAGGAAGGCCTACGAGCAGTACTTC. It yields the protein CASWDRKAYEQYF.

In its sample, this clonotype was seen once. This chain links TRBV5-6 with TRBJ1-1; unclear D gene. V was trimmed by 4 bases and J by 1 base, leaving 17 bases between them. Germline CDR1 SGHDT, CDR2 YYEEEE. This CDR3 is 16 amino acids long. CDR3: CASSRLAAPANTEAFF. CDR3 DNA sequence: TGTGCCAGCAGCCGTCTCGCGGCGCCAGCGAACACTGAAGCTTTCTTT. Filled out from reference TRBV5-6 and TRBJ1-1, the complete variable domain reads DAGVTQSPTHLIKTRGQQVTLRCSPKSGHDTVSWYQQALGQGPQFIFQYYEEEERQRGNFPDRFSGHQFPNYSSELNVNALLLGDSALYLCASSRLAAPANTEAFFGQGTRLTVV.

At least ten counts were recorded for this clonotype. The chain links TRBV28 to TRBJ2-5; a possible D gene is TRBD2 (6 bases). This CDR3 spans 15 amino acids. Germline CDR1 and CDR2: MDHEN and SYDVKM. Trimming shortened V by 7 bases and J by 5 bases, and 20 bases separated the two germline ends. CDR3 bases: TGTGCCAGCACCCCTTCGGGCGATGGAGGGGAGACCCAGTACTTC. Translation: CASTPSGDGGETQYF.

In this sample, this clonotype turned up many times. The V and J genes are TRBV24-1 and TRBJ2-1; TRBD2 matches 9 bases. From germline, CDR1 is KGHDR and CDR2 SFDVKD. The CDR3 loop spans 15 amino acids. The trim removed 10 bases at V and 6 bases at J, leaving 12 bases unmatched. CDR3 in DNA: TGTGCCACTGGCCGGCTAGCGGGGTTATCCAATGAGCAGTTCTTC. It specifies CATGRLAGLSNEQFF.

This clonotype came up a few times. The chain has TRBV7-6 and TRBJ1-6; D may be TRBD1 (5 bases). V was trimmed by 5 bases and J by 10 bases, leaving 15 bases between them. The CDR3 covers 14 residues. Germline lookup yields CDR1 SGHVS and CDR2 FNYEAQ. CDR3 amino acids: CASSPGGVNSPLHF. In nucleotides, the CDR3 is TGTGCCAGCAGCCCAGGAGGGGTCAACTCACCCCTCCACTTT.

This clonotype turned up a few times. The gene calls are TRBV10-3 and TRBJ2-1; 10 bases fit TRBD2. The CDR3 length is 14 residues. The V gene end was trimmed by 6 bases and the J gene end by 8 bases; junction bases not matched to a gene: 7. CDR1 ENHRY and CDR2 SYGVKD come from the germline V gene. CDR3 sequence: CAISQREGVDEQFF. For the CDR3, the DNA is TGTGCCATCAGCCAGCGGGAGGGGGTGGATGAGCAGTTCTTC.

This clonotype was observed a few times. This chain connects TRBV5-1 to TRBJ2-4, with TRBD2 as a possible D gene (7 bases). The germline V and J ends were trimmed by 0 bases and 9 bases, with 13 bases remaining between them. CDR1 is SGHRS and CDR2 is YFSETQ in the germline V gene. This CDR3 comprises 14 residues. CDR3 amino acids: CASSLAPGEGIQYF. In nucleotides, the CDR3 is TGCGCCAGCAGCTTGGCTCCAGGGGAGGGCATTCAGTACTTC.

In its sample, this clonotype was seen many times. CDR3 sequence (DNA): TGTGCCTGGAGCGGTCCCTACGAGCAGTACTTC. Residues: CAWSGPYEQYF. This chain uses TRBV30 with TRBJ2-7; D call uncertain. CDR3 length: 11 amino acids. In germline, CDR1 is GTSNPN, CDR2 SVGIG (reference sequence). Trimming removed 3 bases at V and 2 bases at J, with 5 bases between.

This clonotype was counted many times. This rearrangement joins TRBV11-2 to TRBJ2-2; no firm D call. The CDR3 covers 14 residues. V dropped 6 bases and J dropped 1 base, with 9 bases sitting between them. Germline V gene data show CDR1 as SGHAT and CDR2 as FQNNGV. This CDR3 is CASSLVVNTGELFF. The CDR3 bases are TGTGCCAGCAGTTTGGTGGTGAACACCGGGGAGCTGTTTTTT.

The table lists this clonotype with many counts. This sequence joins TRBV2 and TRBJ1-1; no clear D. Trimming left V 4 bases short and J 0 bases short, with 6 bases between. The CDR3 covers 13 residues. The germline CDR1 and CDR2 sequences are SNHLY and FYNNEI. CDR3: CASSGLLNTEAFF. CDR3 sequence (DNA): TGTGCCAGCAGTGGACTTTTGAACACTGAAGCTTTCTTT.

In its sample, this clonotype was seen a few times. The CDR3 protein is CASSVGTGTDEQYF. In DNA form, the CDR3 reads TGTGCCAGCAGCGTGGGGACAGGGACAGACGAGCAGTACTTC. The chain uses TRBV5-4 and TRBJ2-7, with TRBD1 matching over 9 bases. The junction had 7 bases not matched to a gene; V was cut back by 4 bases and J by 5 bases. This CDR3 has 14 residues. Germline CDR1 is SGHNT and CDR2 is YYREEE (reference sequence).

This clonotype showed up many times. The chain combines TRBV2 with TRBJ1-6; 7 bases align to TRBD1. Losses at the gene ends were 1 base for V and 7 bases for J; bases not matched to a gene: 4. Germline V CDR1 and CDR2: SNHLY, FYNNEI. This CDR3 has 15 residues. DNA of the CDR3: TGTGCCAGCAGTGAAGTTGCCAGGGGGAATTCACCCCTCCACTTT. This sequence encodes CASSEVARGNSPLHF. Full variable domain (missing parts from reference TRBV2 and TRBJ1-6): EPEVTQTPSHQVTQMGQEVILRCVPISNHLYFYWYRQILGQKVEFLVSFYNNEISEKSEIFDDQFSVERPDGSNFTLKIRSTKLEDSAMYFCASSEVARGNSPLHFGNGTRLTVT.

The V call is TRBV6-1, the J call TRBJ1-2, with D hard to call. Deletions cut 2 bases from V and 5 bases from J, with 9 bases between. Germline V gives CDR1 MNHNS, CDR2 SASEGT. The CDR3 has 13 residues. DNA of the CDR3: TGTGCCAGCAGTGAACAGGATGTATATGGCTACACCTTC. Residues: CASSEQDVYGYTF.

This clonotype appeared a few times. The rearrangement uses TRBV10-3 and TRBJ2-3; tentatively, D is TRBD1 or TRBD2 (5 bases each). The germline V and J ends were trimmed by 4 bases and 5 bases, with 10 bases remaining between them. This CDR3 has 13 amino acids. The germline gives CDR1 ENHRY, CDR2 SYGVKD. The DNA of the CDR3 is TGTGCCATCAGTGGAGGGCAGGGAGATACGCAGTATTTT. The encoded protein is CAISGGQGDTQYF.

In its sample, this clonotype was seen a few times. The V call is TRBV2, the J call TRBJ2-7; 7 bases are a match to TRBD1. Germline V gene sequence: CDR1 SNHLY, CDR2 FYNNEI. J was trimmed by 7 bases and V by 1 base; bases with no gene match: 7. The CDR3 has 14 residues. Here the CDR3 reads CASSEGQGSWEQYF. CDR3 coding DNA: TGTGCCAGCAGTGAAGGACAGGGCTCGTGGGAGCAGTACTTC.

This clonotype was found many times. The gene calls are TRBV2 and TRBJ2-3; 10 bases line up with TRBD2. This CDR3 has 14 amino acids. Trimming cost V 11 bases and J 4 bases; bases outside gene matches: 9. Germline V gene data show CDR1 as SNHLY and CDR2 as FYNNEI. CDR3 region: CASSSGRAADTQYF. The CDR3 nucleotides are TGTGCCTCCTCGAGCGGGAGGGCCGCAGATACGCAGTATTTT.

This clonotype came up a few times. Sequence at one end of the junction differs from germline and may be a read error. The CDR3 here is CASSKDRGADAQYF. The DNA for the CDR3 is TGTGCCAGCAGTAAGGACAGGGGGGCAGATGCGCAGTATTTT. The chain joins TRBV6-1 to TRBJ2-3; 10 bases map to TRBD1. Germline V lookup: CDR1 MNHNS, CDR2 SASEGT. The CDR3 length is 14 residues.

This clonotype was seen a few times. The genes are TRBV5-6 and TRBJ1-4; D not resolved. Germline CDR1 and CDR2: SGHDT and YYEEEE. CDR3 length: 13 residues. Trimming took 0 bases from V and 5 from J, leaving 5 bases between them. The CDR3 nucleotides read TGTGCCAGCAGCTTGGACATGAATGAAAAACTGTTTTTT. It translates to CASSLDMNEKLFF.

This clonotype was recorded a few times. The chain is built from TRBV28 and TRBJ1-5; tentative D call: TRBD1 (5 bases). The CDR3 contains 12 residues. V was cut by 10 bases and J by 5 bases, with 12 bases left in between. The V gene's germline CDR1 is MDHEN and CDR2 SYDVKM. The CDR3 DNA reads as TGTGCCATCTCGTGGGGGGATCAGCCCCAGCATTTT. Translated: CAISWGDQPQHF.

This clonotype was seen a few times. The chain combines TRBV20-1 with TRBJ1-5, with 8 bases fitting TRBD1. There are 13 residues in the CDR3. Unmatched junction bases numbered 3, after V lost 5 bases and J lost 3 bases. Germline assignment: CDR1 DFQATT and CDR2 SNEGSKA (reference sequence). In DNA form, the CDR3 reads TGCAGTGCTTACAGGGGGATCAATCAGCCCCAGCATTTT. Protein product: CSAYRGINQPQHF.

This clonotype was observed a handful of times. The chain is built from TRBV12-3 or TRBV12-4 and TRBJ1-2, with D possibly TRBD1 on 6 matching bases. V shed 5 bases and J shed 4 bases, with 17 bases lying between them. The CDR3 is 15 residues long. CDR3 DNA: TGTGCCAGCAGTCCACATACAGGGTCTGGCTATGGCTACACCTTC. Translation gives CASSPHTGSGYGYTF.

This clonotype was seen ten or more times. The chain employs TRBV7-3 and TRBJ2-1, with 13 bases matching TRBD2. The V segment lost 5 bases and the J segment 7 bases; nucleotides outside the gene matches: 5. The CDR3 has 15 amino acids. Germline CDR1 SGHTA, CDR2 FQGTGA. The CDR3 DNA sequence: TGTGCCAGCAGCCCACTAGCGGGAGGGAAGAATGAGCAGTTCTTC. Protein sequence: CASSPLAGGKNEQFF.

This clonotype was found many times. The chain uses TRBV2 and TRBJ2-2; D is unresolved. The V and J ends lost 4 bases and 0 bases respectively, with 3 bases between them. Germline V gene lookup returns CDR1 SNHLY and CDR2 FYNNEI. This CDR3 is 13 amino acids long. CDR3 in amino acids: CASSAANTGELFF. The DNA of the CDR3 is TGTGCCAGCAGTGCAGCGAACACCGGGGAGCTGTTTTTT.

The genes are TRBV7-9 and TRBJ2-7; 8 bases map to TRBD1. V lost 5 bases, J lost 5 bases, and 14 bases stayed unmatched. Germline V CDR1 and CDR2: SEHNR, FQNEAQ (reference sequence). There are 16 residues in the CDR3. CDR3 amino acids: CASSPPWGRGHHEQYF. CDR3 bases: TGTGCCAGCAGCCCGCCTTGGGGCAGGGGGCACCACGAGCAGTACTTC.

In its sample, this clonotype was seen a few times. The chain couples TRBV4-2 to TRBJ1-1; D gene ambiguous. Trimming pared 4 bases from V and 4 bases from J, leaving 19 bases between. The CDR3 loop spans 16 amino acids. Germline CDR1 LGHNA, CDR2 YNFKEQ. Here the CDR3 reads CASSPTLAAVGTEAFF. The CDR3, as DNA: TGTGCCAGCAGCCCCACCCTCGCGGCGGTGGGCACTGAAGCTTTCTTT.

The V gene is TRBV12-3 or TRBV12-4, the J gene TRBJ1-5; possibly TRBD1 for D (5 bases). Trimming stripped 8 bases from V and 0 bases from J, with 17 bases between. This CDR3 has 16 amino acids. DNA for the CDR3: TGTGCCAGCGTACAGTGTCGGGGGTATAGCAATCAGCCCCAGCATTTT. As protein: CASVQCRGYSNQPQHF.

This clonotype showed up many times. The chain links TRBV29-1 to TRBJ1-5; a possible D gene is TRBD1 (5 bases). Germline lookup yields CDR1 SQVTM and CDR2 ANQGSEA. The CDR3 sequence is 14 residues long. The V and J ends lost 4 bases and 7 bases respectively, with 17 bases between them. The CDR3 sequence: CSVAGRGDSQPQHF. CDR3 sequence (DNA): TGCAGCGTTGCAGGAAGGGGCGACTCCCAGCCCCAGCATTTT.

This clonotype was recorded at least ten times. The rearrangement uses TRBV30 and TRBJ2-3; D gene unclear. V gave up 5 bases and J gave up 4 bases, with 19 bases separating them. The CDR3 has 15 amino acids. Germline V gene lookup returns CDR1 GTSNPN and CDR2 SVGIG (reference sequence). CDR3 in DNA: TGTGCCTGGTCGAGAGGCAGCCTCTCGGCAGATACGCAGTATTTT. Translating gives CAWSRGSLSADTQYF.

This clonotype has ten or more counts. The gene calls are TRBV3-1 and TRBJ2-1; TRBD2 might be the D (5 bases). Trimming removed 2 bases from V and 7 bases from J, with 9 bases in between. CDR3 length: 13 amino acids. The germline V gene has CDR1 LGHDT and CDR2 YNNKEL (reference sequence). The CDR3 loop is CASSQSSGNEQFF. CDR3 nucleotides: TGTGCCAGCAGCCAAAGTTCGGGGAATGAGCAGTTCTTC.

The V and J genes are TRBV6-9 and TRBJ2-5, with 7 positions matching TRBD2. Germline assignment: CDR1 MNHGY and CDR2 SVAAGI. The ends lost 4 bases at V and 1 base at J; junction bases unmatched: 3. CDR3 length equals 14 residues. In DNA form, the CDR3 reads TGTGCCAGCAGTTGGGCGGGGGTCCAAGAGACCCAGTACTTC. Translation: CASSWAGVQETQYF.

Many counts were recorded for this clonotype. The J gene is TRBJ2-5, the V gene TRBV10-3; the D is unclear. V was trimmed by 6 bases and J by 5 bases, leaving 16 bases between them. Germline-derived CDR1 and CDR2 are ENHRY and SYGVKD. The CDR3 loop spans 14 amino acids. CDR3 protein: CAIRMTRGEETQYF. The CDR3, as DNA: TGTGCCATCAGGATGACTCGAGGCGAGGAGACCCAGTACTTC.